This T cell receptor (beta chain) was retrieved from a study of T-cell reconstitution after alpha-beta-depleted transplantation in children. A library of TCRbeta sequences, prepared with unique molecular identifiers, was generated. TCRdb reprocessed the PCR reads with MiXCR, giving one entry per CDR3 protein. The sample yields 100,000 to 120,000 distinct CDR3 sequences, about a tenth seen once. This clonotype was seen repeatedly, ten times or more. The CDR3 is 15 amino acids. Germline CDR1 is DFQATT and CDR2 is SNEGSKA (reference sequence). Trimming took 1 base from V and 3 from J, leaving 16 bases between them.

The sequencing used PBMCs from the stem cell graft donor, collected from the stem cell graft. The receptor's source is a human donor who donated a stem cell graft to a child with acute lymphoblastic leukemia. The V call is TRBV20-1, the J call TRBJ2-7, with D possibly being TRBD2 (6 bases). The CDR3 region is CSARVLGTQNYEQYF. The CDR3 DNA reads as TGCAGTGCTAGAGTATTGGGGACTCAAAACTACGAGCAGTACTTC.